Listed here are 10 T cell receptor beta chains from one sample, sequenced in a study of regulatory T cells in long-lasting Graves disease. As to time point: newly diagnosed GD, antithyroid drugs for less than 3 months. The TCR library used RNA extracted from PBMCs. For TCR beta, libraries came from iRepertoire HTBI primers and Arm-PCR of CDR3 regions. Using its own MiXCR run on the multiplex PCR reads, TCRdb lists one record per CDR3 protein. In the table there are approximately 350,000 distinct CDR3 sequences, 10% to 15% of which are singletons. These data were also filed under a second study, of T cells in Graves' hyperthyroidism and ophthalmopathy.

The sample consisted of peripheral blood mononuclear cells (PBMCs), taken at new diagnosis, from a patient treated with antithyroid drugs. The source is a woman between 18 and 29 years old with Graves disease.

This clonotype was picked up many times. CDR3 amino acids: CASSLATGDTQYF. The CDR3 DNA is TGTGCCAGCAGCTTAGCAACAGGAGATACGCAGTATTTT. The chain has TRBV7-9 and TRBJ2-3; the D gene is possibly TRBD1 (5 bases). This CDR3 contains 13 residues. Germline V gives CDR1 SEHNR, CDR2 FQNEAQ (reference sequence). V shed 0 bases and J shed 5 bases, with 6 bases lying between them.

The table lists this clonotype with many counts. The chain is built from TRBV29-1 and TRBJ2-2; D is unclear. The V end lost 4 bases, the J end lost 1 base, and 7 bases lay between the germline ends. The CDR3 extends over 13 amino acids. Germline CDR1 is SQVTM and CDR2 is ANQGSEA. In DNA, the CDR3 is TGCAGCGTTGGCCAGAGGAACACCGGGGAGCTGTTTTTT. The encoded protein is CSVGQRNTGELFF.

The chain uses TRBV7-2 and TRBJ1-2; D is perhaps TRBD1 (5 bases). The CDR3 totals 13 residues. The germline V and J ends were trimmed by 5 bases and 1 base, with 8 bases remaining between them. Germline V gene lookup returns CDR1 SGHTA and CDR2 FQGNSA. CDR3 sequence: CASSETVNYGYTF. CDR3 DNA sequence: TGTGCCAGCAGCGAGACAGTTAACTATGGCTACACCTTC.

There are a few counts of this clonotype. This rearrangement joins TRBV19 to TRBJ2-7, with TRBD2 as a possible D gene (5 bases). Trimming took off 5 bases at V and 3 bases at J, with 14 bases between the two ends. The CDR3 runs to 14 residues. Per germline, CDR1 LNHDA and CDR2 SQIVND (reference sequence). Written as DNA, the CDR3 is TGTGCCAGTAGTTTATGGTTGGAGGTCTACGAGCAGTACGTC. This codes for CASSLWLEVYEQYV.

This clonotype showed up many times. The J gene is TRBJ2-7, the V gene TRBV20-1, with a tentative D call TRBD1 (6 bases). The CDR3 sequence is 15 residues long. V was cut by 1 base and J by 4 bases, with 17 bases left in between. Looked up from germline, CDR1 is DFQATT and CDR2 is SNEGSKA (reference sequence). The CDR3 nucleotides read TGCAGTGCTAGAGTTGACAACCAGGGGAATTACGAGCAGTACTTC. Amino acid sequence: CSARVDNQGNYEQYF.

This clonotype was found once. A much bigger clone sits one base away, suggesting this may be a read error. In nucleotides, the CDR3 is TGTGCCAGCAGCTTAGAGACTAGCGGGGCTCACGAGCAGTACTTC. As protein: CASSLETSGAHEQYF. This chain connects TRBV7-2 to TRBJ2-7; 11 bases are shared with TRBD2. Germline assignment: CDR1 SGHTA and CDR2 FQGNSA. V shed 1 base, J shed 5 bases, and the junction held 4 bases outside the gene matches. CDR3 length: 15 amino acids.

This clonotype appeared many times. The CDR3 DNA is TGTGCCAGCAGCCGCTACAGGGCTGGTAGCTACGAGCAGTACGTC. Encoded protein: CASSRYRAGSYEQYV. J is TRBJ2-7 and V is TRBV6-2 or TRBV6-3, with D tentatively TRBD1 (6 bases). The CDR3 sequence is 15 residues long. CDR1 and CDR2 (germline): MNHEY, SVGEGT. V lost 6 bases to trimming and J lost 3 bases, with 18 bases between them.

This clonotype was recorded at least ten times. The chain links TRBV3-2 to TRBJ2-1; the table calls TRBD2, which could not be checked here. TRBV3-2 represents a pseudogene. CDR3 length: 13 amino acids. The DNA of the CDR3 is TGTGCCAGCAGCCAAGATTCTAGCAGTGAGCAGTTCTTC. Its protein is CASSQDSSSEQFF.

This clonotype has a handful of counts. Germline is not matched at one junction end, which may reflect a read error. This chain links TRBV20-1 with TRBJ2-7, with 7 bases that match TRBD1. This CDR3 contains 16 residues. Germline V CDR1 and CDR2: DFQATT, SNEGSKA (reference sequence). The CDR3: CSARLPHGTVSYEQHF. CDR3 DNA sequence: TGCAGTGCTAGACTTCCTCATGGGACAGTATCCTACGAGCAGCACTTC.

The V call is TRBV9, the J call TRBJ1-3, with D possibly being TRBD1 (5 bases). The CDR3 covers 16 residues. The ends were cut back, 0 bases at V and 0 bases at J, with 10 bases in the middle. Germline V gene sequence: CDR1 SGDLS, CDR2 YYNGEE. The CDR3 DNA is TGTGCCAGCAGCGTAGCGGGACGAAGCTCTGGAAACACCATATATTTT. Translating it yields CASSVAGRSSGNTIYF.